This T cell receptor (beta chain) was obtained from a study of metastatic and nonmetastatic thyroid tumors. This CDR3 is built from 13 residues. Trimming removed 5 bases from V and 2 bases from J, with 12 bases in between. Germline CDR1 reads DFQATT; CDR2 reads SNEGSKA (reference sequence). Patients had received no treatment of any kind before thyroid surgery. TCRdb reprocessed the PCR reads using MiXCR. The sample carries fewer than 7,500 clones, roughly two fifths recorded once. The chain combines TRBV20-1 with TRBJ1-2, with D possibly being TRBD1 (6 bases). The TCR was taken from a female donor with papillary thyroid cancer or a benign thyroid nodule (not recorded which). Some clones in this sample may be carry-over from other donors' samples. The specimen was tumor tissue. CDR3 residues: CSAVGTSNYGYTF. CDR3 nucleotides: TGCAGTGCTGTCGGGACATCCAACTATGGCTACACCTTC.